This is a list of T cell receptor beta chains from one sample in a study of T cells in Graves' hyperthyroidism and ophthalmopathy. TCRdb passed the multiplex PCR reads through MiXCR, listing each CDR3 protein once. This table holds 300,000 to 450,000 distinct CDR3 sequences, over 10% found once. Sequencing was performed on blood. Receptors were obtained from a woman aged 18-29 years with Graves' hyperthyroidism. Both conserved end residues are part of each CDR3. The D gene is left open where the match is weak. A row's size may be missing; if present it is once, few, many or a size class.

size	V	D	J	DNA	CDR3
many	TRBV20-1	.	TRBJ1-1	TGCAGTGCTAGAGATCCAGGGGACATGAACACTGAAGCTTTCTTT	CSARDPGDMNTEAFF
many	TRBV27	.	TRBJ1-1	TGTGCCAGCAGAGACAGGATTGAAGCTTTCTTT	CASRDRIEAFF
many	TRBV5-1	TRBD2	TRBJ2-5	TGCGCCAGCAGCTTGGGCGGGAGGTACCAAGAGACCCAGTACTTC	CASSLGGRYQETQYF
many	TRBV20-1	.	TRBJ2-1	TGCAGTGCTAGAGATGTCACTAGTCTGCCCAATGAGCAGTTCTTC	CSARDVTSLPNEQFF
many	TRBV18	.	TRBJ2-3	TGTGCCAGCTCACCATCAAAACAGTCTAGCACAGATACGCAGTATTTT	CASSPSKQSSTDTQYF
many	TRBV6-1	.	TRBJ1-6	TGTGCCAGCACCCTAGAAGGGTCGGGGATGAGTTCACCCCTCCACTTT	CASTLEGSGMSSPLHF
.	TRBV25-1	.	TRBJ2-3	TGTGCCAGCAGTGCGGGTGGATCGATTAGCACAGATACGCAGTATTTT	CASSAGGSISTDTQYF
many	TRBV27	.	TRBJ2-3	TGTGCCAGCAGTTTCAGGGAAGCAGATACGCAGTATTTT	CASSFREADTQYF
many	TRBV2	.	TRBJ1-1	TGTGCCAGCAGGGGAAGGACAGATGAAGCTTTCTTT	CASRGRTDEAFF
many	TRBV28	.	TRBJ2-7	TGTGCCAGCAGCCTACCCCCCCGGGGGCTTACTTCCTACGAGCAGTACTTC	CASSLPPRGLTSYEQYF
many	TRBV7-8	TRBD1	TRBJ1-2	TGTGCCAGCAGCTTAGCCAGACAGGGGGACTACACCTTC	CASSLARQGDYTF
many	TRBV5-1	.	TRBJ2-5	TGCGCCAGCAGGGGAGGCGGCAGGGGCCAAGAGACCCAGTACTTC	CASRGGGRGQETQYF
many	TRBV12-3/TRBV12-4	.	TRBJ1-1	TGTGCCAGCAGTCCAGGTGGATTGCAGAACACTGAAGCTTTCTTT	CASSPGGLQNTEAFF
.	TRBV5-1	.	TRBJ2-5	TGCGCCAGCAGCCCCCAGAGGGCGGGAATCAGGATTGGAGAGACCCAGTACTTC	CASSPQRAGIRIGETQYF
many	TRBV7-9	.	TRBJ1-1	TGTGCCAGCAGCCCAAACGAGGGAGGGAACACTGAAGCTTTCTTT	CASSPNEGGNTEAFF
many	TRBV27	.	TRBJ1-1	TGTGCCAGCAGTTTATTCCAGAGGACTGAAGCTTTCTTT	CASSLFQRTEAFF
few	TRBV6-1	.	TRBJ1-1	TGTGCCAGCACCGCCGGACGGAACACTGAAGCTTTCTTT	CASTAGRNTEAFF
.	TRBV3-2	.	TRBJ2-7	TGTGCCAGCAGCCAACTGGACAGAACCTACGAGCAGTACTTC	CASSQLDRTYEQYF
few	TRBV2	TRBD2	TRBJ2-4	TGTGCCAGCAGTGACTGGGACTACGGGGCCAAAAACATTCAGTACTTC	CASSDWDYGAKNIQYF
.	TRBV19	.	TRBJ1-5	TGTGCCAGTAGTGTCCTTTCGTGGCCAGGGATAAGCAATCAGCCCCAGCATTTT	CASSVLSWPGISNQPQHF
many	TRBV2	.	TRBJ1-1	TGTGCCAGCAGTGTGGCAGGGTCATACTTTCGGGCGAACACTGAAGCTTTCTTT	CASSVAGSYFRANTEAFF
many	TRBV6-1	.	TRBJ2-5	TGTGCCAGCAGTGAAGGTCCTAGCAGAGAGACCCAGTACTTC	CASSEGPSRETQYF
many	TRBV11-2	TRBD1	TRBJ1-2	TGTGCCAGCAGCCCCTCCGGGACAGCACCCTATGGCTACACCTTC	CASSPSGTAPYGYTF
many	TRBV7-8	TRBD1	TRBJ1-4	TGTGCCAGCAGCTTGAGACAGGGGAGAACTAATGAAAAACTGTTTTTT	CASSLRQGRTNEKLFF
.	TRBV4-3	.	TRBJ1-2	TGCGCCAGCAGCCAGGTGGGCAGCTATGGCTACACCTTC	CASSQVGSYGYTF
many	TRBV28	TRBD2	TRBJ2-2	TGTGCCAGCAGTTTAAGGGGCGGGGGAAACACCGGGGAGCTGTTTTTT	CASSLRGGGNTGELFF
many	TRBV28	.	TRBJ1-5	TGTGCCAGCAGTTTGTGGGGCGACAGCAATCAGCCCCAGCATTTT	CASSLWGDSNQPQHF
many	TRBV28	.	TRBJ2-2	TGTGCCAGCAGTCCCAACGGGGAGCTGTTTTTT	CASSPNGELFF
many	TRBV3-1	TRBD2	TRBJ2-7	TGTGCCAGCAGCCAAGACGGGACTAGCGGGAGCGAGCAGTACTTC	CASSQDGTSGSEQYF
many	TRBV11-1	.	TRBJ2-7	TGTGCCAGCAGCTCGTGGGACGTAGGTCCACAATACGAGCAGTACTTC	CASSSWDVGPQYEQYF
many	TRBV11-2	.	TRBJ1-4	TGTGCCAGCAGCAACCCTACCCACAGGAACGAGGGTGAAAAACTGTTTTTT	CASSNPTHRNEGEKLFF